This paragraph reports one T cell receptor beta chain. The sample originates from a study of blood T cell repertoires in COVID-19. Overall study context: The samples span acute and convalescent COVID-19 from the United States, Italy and Spain. T cells, B-cell-depleted T cells, or PBMCs supplied cDNA or gDNA.

Under the authors' procedure: From reference gene primer amplification, estimates of nucleated cell counts were derived. Sequencing used immunoSEQ multiplex PCR; TCRdb keeps in-frame clones, though not all of them. D and trimming come from the DNA, and the V and J calls and clone size come from that table. The repertoire consists of 65,000 to 100,000 clones, with 80% to 90% occurring once and the leading ten covering 7.5% to 9.5%. The CDR3 has 14 residues. V gave up 3 bases and J gave up 7 bases; unmatched junction bases: 5. Per the germline V gene, CDR1 is SGHDN and CDR2 is FVKESK. The V call is TRBV14, the J call TRBJ2-5; TRBD1 aligns across 10 bases. The sequenced material came from peripheral blood. The clonotype was recovered from a middle-aged man with acute or convalescent COVID-19. The CDR3 sequence: CASSHSGQGGTQYF. In DNA, the CDR3 is TGTGCCAGCAGCCACAGCGGACAGGGGGGGACCCAGTACTTC.